This T cell receptor beta chain is from a study of cytomegalovirus exposure and HLA in healthy donors. Primers included in the PCR were 60 Vbeta and 13 Jbeta primers. The assay was immunoSEQ multiplex PCR, and TCRdb's table has in-frame clones only and misses some. The profile shows about 100,000 clones, roughly 79% of them singletons. Germline CDR1 is MNHEY and CDR2 is SVGAGI. This CDR3 spans 15 amino acids. The V and J ends lost 7 bases and 0 bases respectively, with 13 bases between them. The study's findings and limits: There were reportedly fewer N-insertions in an Asian-associated ancestry cluster than the approximately 670-donor mean, in a later analysis.

Donors counted as nominally healthy when sampled, yet unrecorded immune exposures were likely. Points on this clone: Its antigen remains unknown.

The source is a woman between 65 and 79 years old in good health and CMV-seropositive. The source material was PBMCs. The rearrangement links TRBV6-5 to TRBJ1-5, with D perhaps matching TRBD1 (6 bases). The CDR3 protein is CASTIDRYSNQPQHF. The CDR3 DNA sequence: TGTGCCAGCACAATTGACAGGTATAGCAATCAGCCCCAGCATTTT.